These 5 T cell receptor beta chains were sequenced from one sample in a study of T-cell reconstitution after alpha-beta-depleted transplantation in children. The TCRbeta library incorporated unique molecular identifiers. TCRdb called the PCR reads again in MiXCR, with one record for every CDR3 protein. Among 700,000 to 950,000 distinct CDR3 sequences listed, approximately 15% were seen once. The material sequenced was PBMCs, mostly from graft donor cells, taken 360 days after TCRalphabeta/CD19-depleted stem cell transplant. These receptors were collected from a male patient between 10 and 17 years old who had a stem cell transplant for acute lymphoblastic leukemia, so the T cells may come from the graft donor.

The rearrangement joins TRBV4-1 to TRBJ2-7; 7 bases align to TRBD2. The V and J ends lost 4 bases and 7 bases, in that order; junction bases with no gene match: 13. The CDR3 length is 15 residues. Germline CDR1 is MGHRA and CDR2 is YSYEKL. In DNA, the CDR3 is TGCGCCAGCAGCCGCCCCGCCCAGCGGGGCATGGAGCAGTACTTC. This codes for CASSRPAQRGMEQYF.

This chain uses TRBV7-8 with TRBJ2-6; the match to TRBD2 covers 7 bases. The CDR3 sequence is 18 residues long. Per the germline V gene, CDR1 is SGHVS and CDR2 is FQNEAQ. V was pared by 0 bases and J by 2 bases, with 7 bases of the junction left unmatched. This chain's CDR3 is CASSLAWVRGAGANVLTF. CDR3 sequence (DNA): TGTGCCAGCAGCTTAGCGTGGGTTCGGGGGGCTGGGGCCAACGTCCTGACTTTC.

The chain recombines TRBV14 with TRBJ2-7; 9 positions agree with TRBD1. The CDR3 spans 13 residues. Trimming at V came to 4 bases and at J to 6 bases, leaving 4 bases not matched to a gene. CDR1 is SGHDN and CDR2 is FVKESK in the germline V gene. In DNA, the CDR3 is TGTGCCAGCAGCCGGGACAGGGTCGCCGAGCAGTACTTC. It specifies CASSRDRVAEQYF.

In this sample, this clonotype turned up many times. V gene TRBV29-1 combines with J gene TRBJ2-7; D ambiguous. The germline CDR1 and CDR2 sequences are SQVTM and ANQGSEA. Trimming left V 1 base short and J 0 bases short, with 4 bases between. The CDR3 has 12 amino acids. The chain's CDR3 is CSVEGSSYEQYF. CDR3 nucleotide sequence: TGCAGCGTTGAAGGTAGCTCCTACGAGCAGTACTTC.

This clonotype has more than one count but fewer than ten. The V and J genes are TRBV2 and TRBJ2-1; 7 nucleotides line up with TRBD2. The trim removed 7 bases at V and 5 bases at J, leaving 8 bases unmatched. Germline V CDR1 and CDR2: SNHLY, FYNNEI. This CDR3 has 14 amino acids. In DNA form, the CDR3 reads TGTGCCAGCACCAGCGGGACTAACCACAATGAGCAGTTCTTC. Translating it yields CASTSGTNHNEQFF.